The 26 T cell receptor beta chains below come from one sample, sequenced in a study of blood T cells in healthy people across ages. It was with a sample-barcoded 5' primer and a J-beta primer mix that a second PCR of roughly 7 to 12 cycles was run. TCRdb called the 5' RACE reads again in MiXCR, with one record for every CDR3 protein. The sample carries 800,000 or so distinct CDR3 sequences, around 25% recorded once. The sample also formed part of further work on T cells of mothers and their children.

Sequencing was carried out using blood. These receptor sequences come from a boy between 10 and 17 years old in good health.

This rearrangement joins TRBV3-1 to TRBJ2-6, with a weak D call TRBD2 (5 bases). The CDR3 has 17 amino acids. V lost 4 bases and J 0 bases, leaving 13 bases between the germline ends. Germline CDR1 LGHDT, CDR2 YNNKEL (reference sequence). The CDR3 DNA follows: TGTGCCAGCAGCCTCTCTAGCTTAATCTCTGGGGCCAACGTCCTGACTTTC. Amino acids: CASSLSSLISGANVLTF.

This clonotype was observed once. V usage is TRBV7-2 and J usage is TRBJ1-6; 8 bases align to TRBD1. Germline-derived CDR1 and CDR2 are SGHTA and FQGNSA. J lost 9 bases, V lost 5 bases, and 6 bases had no gene match. CDR3 length: 14 residues. CDR3: CASSPGGAASPLHF. The DNA for the CDR3 is TGTGCCAGCAGCCCAGGGGGCGCAGCTTCACCCCTCCACTTT.

In its sample, this clonotype was seen many times. The chain is built from TRBV28 and TRBJ1-5; D is ambiguous. Trimming removed 5 bases from V and 2 bases from J, with 13 bases in between. The CDR3 sequence is 15 residues long. Germline CDR1 and CDR2: MDHEN and SYDVKM. For the CDR3, the DNA is TGTGCCAGCAGTCCGACGTCTTCTGGCAATCAGCCCCAGCATTTT. Translation: CASSPTSSGNQPQHF.

The sample holds a few counts of this clonotype. The rearrangement uses TRBV6-1 and TRBJ2-1; no reliable D call. Looked up from germline, CDR1 is MNHNS and CDR2 is SASEGT. The CDR3 contains 17 residues. Trimming left V 6 bases short and J 8 bases short, with 26 bases between. The CDR3: CASSAYVPGMMYDEQFF. The CDR3 nucleotides read TGTGCCAGCAGCGCTTACGTACCCGGAATGATGTACGATGAGCAGTTCTTC.

The genes are TRBV14 and TRBJ2-1; 8 bases map to TRBD1. CDR1 SGHDN and CDR2 FVKESK come from the germline V gene. This CDR3 has 17 residues. The V gene end was trimmed by 1 base and the J gene end by 3 bases; junction bases not matched to a gene: 8. The CDR3 DNA sequence: TGTGCCAGCAGCCAAGGGACAGGGCTTGCCTACTACAATGAGCAGTTCTTC. Translating gives CASSQGTGLAYYNEQFF. Filled out from reference TRBV14 and TRBJ2-1, the complete variable domain reads EAGVTQFPSHSVIEKGQTVTLRCDPISGHDNLYWYRRVMGKEIKFLLHFVKESKQDESGMPNNRFLAERTGGTYSTLKVQPAELEDSGVYFCASSQGTGLAYYNEQFFGPGTRLTVL.

A remark on this clonotype: One end of the junction is discordant with germline, which a read error may explain. The chain couples TRBV7-7 to TRBJ1-5; no definite D call. Per germline, CDR1 SSHAT and CDR2 FNYEAQ (reference sequence). There are 13 residues in the CDR3. The DNA of the CDR3 is TGTGCTAGCAGCTTGGAGATGGGTCAGCCCCAGCATTTT. This translates into CASSLEMGQPQHF.

V and J are TRBV7-3 and TRBJ2-5; TRBD2 aligns across 14 bases. The better agreement between TRBJ2-1 and the DNA end casts doubt on the J call. Germline values: CDR1 SGHTA, CDR2 FQGTGA. The CDR3 sequence is 15 residues long. CDR3 amino acids: CASSATSGGADEQFF. The DNA of the CDR3 is TGTGCCAGCAGCGCGACTAGCGGGGGGGCCGATGAGCAGTTCTTC.

The V call is TRBV7-6, the J call TRBJ1-6; D not certain. V lost 8 bases and J 7 bases, leaving 15 bases between the germline ends. Germline V gene data show CDR1 as SGHVS and CDR2 as FNYEAQ. The CDR3 has 14 residues. The CDR3 DNA reads as TGTGCCAGCCGCCGCCCCTTTTTAAATTCACCCCTCCACTTT. Translated: CASRRPFLNSPLHF.

The chain links TRBV5-1 to TRBJ2-5; D remains ambiguous. The DNA end is a closer match to TRBJ2-1, so the J assignment may be wrong. Germline V gene data show CDR1 as SGHRS and CDR2 as YFSETQ. The CDR3 extends over 12 amino acids. The CDR3, as DNA: TGCGCCAGCAGCTTGAATGGTGGTGAGCAGTTCTTC. Protein: CASSLNGGEQFF.

This clonotype has a handful of counts. V gene TRBV11-2 combines with J gene TRBJ2-7; D not resolved. The V and J ends lost 1 base and 7 bases respectively, with 11 bases between them. Germline CDR1 and CDR2: SGHAT and FQNNGV. This CDR3 has 13 amino acids. CDR3 sequence (DNA): TGTGCCAGCAGCTTAGCCCTTCGAGTTGAGCAGTACTTC. It yields the protein CASSLALRVEQYF.

The rearrangement joins TRBV24-1 to TRBJ2-2; TRBD1 agrees at 8 bases. Germline CDR1 KGHDR, CDR2 SFDVKD. V shed 4 bases and J 7 bases; nucleotides not matched to a gene: 10. The CDR3 covers 16 residues. CDR3 amino acids: CATSDPTGQGGGELFF. In DNA, the CDR3 is TGTGCCACCAGTGACCCGACCGGACAGGGCGGCGGGGAGCTGTTTTTT.

This clonotype was found a few times. The chain has TRBV29-1 and TRBJ2-7, with a weak D call TRBD2 (5 bases). This CDR3 has 12 residues. V was cut by 4 bases and J by 1 base, with 8 bases left in between. The germline V gene has CDR1 SQVTM and CDR2 ANQGSEA. CDR3 residues: CSVVGGSYEQYF. CDR3 DNA: TGCAGCGTTGTTGGAGGTTCCTACGAGCAGTACTTC.

This clonotype has just a few counts. This sequence joins TRBV28 and TRBJ2-2, with D unresolved. This CDR3 comprises 17 residues. V was cut by 7 bases and J by 1 base, with 19 bases left in between. Germline lookup yields CDR1 MDHEN and CDR2 SYDVKM. CDR3 in amino acids: CASMGRRTILNTGELFF. The CDR3 DNA reads as TGTGCCAGCATGGGAAGACGGACCATATTGAACACCGGGGAGCTGTTTTTT.

This clonotype was detected a few times. The V and J genes are TRBV7-2 and TRBJ1-2; D uncertain. Deletions cut 5 bases from V and 5 bases from J, with 12 bases between. Per germline, CDR1 SGHTA and CDR2 FQGNSA. This CDR3 spans 13 amino acids. CDR3 protein: CASSLTPGYGYTF. Here the CDR3 DNA reads TGTGCCAGCAGCCTCACCCCGGGTTATGGCTACACCTTC.

The CDR3 is CASSLEGSGGYNEQFF. CDR3 sequence (DNA): TGTGCCAGCAGCTTAGAAGGTAGCGGGGGGTACAATGAGCAGTTCTTC. The chain has TRBV7-2 and TRBJ2-1; 10 positions match TRBD2. V dropped 1 base and J dropped 4; count of bases not matched to a gene: 4. Germline CDR1 reads SGHTA; CDR2 reads FQGNSA. The CDR3 runs to 16 residues.

CDR3 residues: CASSQDSGQGFYEQYF. In DNA form, the CDR3 reads TGCGCCAGCAGCCAAGATTCAGGACAGGGCTTCTACGAGCAGTACTTC. The V call is TRBV4-1, the J call TRBJ2-5; 8 nucleotides agree with TRBD1. The J call may be wrong; the DNA end is better matched by TRBJ2-7. Germline values: CDR1 MGHRA, CDR2 YSYEKL. CDR3 length: 16 residues.

A word on this clonotype: One end of the junction fails to match germline, which may point to a read error. The rearrangement joins TRBV6-1 to TRBJ2-7; D is possibly TRBD2 (5 bases). The CDR3 consists of 10 residues. CDR1 and CDR2 from the germline V gene are MNHNS and SASEGT. This CDR3 is CASSEGGVRF. As DNA, the CDR3 is TGTGCCAGCAGTGAAGGGGGAGTCCGCTTC.

This clonotype was counted only a few times. The V and J genes are TRBV3-1 and TRBJ2-1; D is uncertain. This CDR3 spans 15 amino acids. V shed 0 bases and J shed 6 bases, with 12 bases lying between them. The germline gives CDR1 LGHDT, CDR2 YNNKEL (reference sequence). The CDR3 nucleotides read TGTGCCAGCAGCCAAGATTACGGTTATGGCAATGAGCAGTTCTTC. As protein: CASSQDYGYGNEQFF.

The chain couples TRBV6-2 or TRBV6-3 to TRBJ1-6; D remains unclear. Germline V gives CDR1 MNHEY, CDR2 SVGEGT. Trimming cost V 5 bases and J 7 bases, with 15 bases left between them. This CDR3 contains 15 residues. The CDR3 bases are TGTGCCAGCAGTCCAATGCCCGCGAGCAATTCACCCCTCCACTTT. Translated: CASSPMPASNSPLHF.

The gene calls are TRBV28 and TRBJ1-1; D gene ambiguous. The germline gives CDR1 MDHEN, CDR2 SYDVKM. CDR3 length: 14 residues. Trimming left V 5 bases short and J 3 bases short, with 13 bases between. Here the CDR3 DNA reads TGTGCCAGCAGTCCCCCCCTGAGGTACACTGAAGCTTTCTTT. The encoded protein is CASSPPLRYTEAFF.

The rearrangement links TRBV7-3 to TRBJ1-1, with D possibly TRBD1 on 6 matching bases. The V gene lost 4 bases and the J gene lost 1 base, with 16 bases spanning the gap. Germline CDR1 is SGHTA and CDR2 is FQGTGA. This CDR3 comprises 16 residues. The CDR3 DNA sequence: TGTGCCAGCAGCTCCATTACCTCGACAGGGAACACTGAAGCTTTCTTT. This encodes CASSSITSTGNTEAFF. The full variable domain, in which reference TRBV7-3 and TRBJ1-1 provide the parts outside the CDR3, is GAGVSQTPSNKVTEKGKYVELRCDPISGHTALYWYRQSLGQGPEFLIYFQGTGAADDSGLPNDRFFAVRPEGSVSTLKIQRTERGDSAVYLCASSSITSTGNTEAFFGQGTRLTVV.

The chain joins TRBV28 to TRBJ2-7; no firm D call. V gave up 5 bases and J gave up 0 bases, with 8 bases separating them. Looked up from germline, CDR1 is MDHEN and CDR2 is SYDVKM. The CDR3 is made up of 13 amino acids. Here the CDR3 DNA reads TGTGCCAGCAGTGGGCAGCCCTCCTACGAGCAGTACTTC. Residues: CASSGQPSYEQYF.

The chain recombines TRBV2 with TRBJ2-2, with 9 bases identical to TRBD1. Trimming cost V 8 bases and J 7 bases; bases outside gene matches: 8. The germline gives CDR1 SNHLY, CDR2 FYNNEI. The CDR3 is 14 residues long. The CDR3 DNA is TGTGCCAGCGGGGACAGGGTGCTTGGCGGGGAGCTGTTTTTT. Residues: CASGDRVLGGELFF.

This clonotype was observed once. This chain links TRBV20-1 with TRBJ1-1, with D uncertain. CDR3 length equals 13 residues. Germline V gene lookup returns CDR1 DFQATT and CDR2 SNEGSKA (reference sequence). Trimming pared 0 bases from V and 1 base from J, leaving 6 bases between. The CDR3 DNA reads TGCAGTGCTAGAGAAGCAGGGAACACTGAAGCTTTCTTT. Protein: CSAREAGNTEAFF.

The chain employs TRBV6-2 or TRBV6-3 and TRBJ2-7, with D maybe TRBD1 (6 bases). The CDR3 totals 14 residues. CDR1 and CDR2 (germline): MNHEY, SVGEGT. With 5 bases removed from V and 2 bases from J, the gap between germline ends came to 13 bases. The CDR3 here is CASSAQGRTYEQYF. The CDR3 DNA is TGTGCCAGCAGTGCCCAGGGGAGAACCTACGAGCAGTACTTC.

The chain carries TRBV29-1 and TRBJ2-1; D might be TRBD2 (7 bases). Deletions cut 4 bases from V and 5 bases from J, with 18 bases between. This CDR3 is 15 amino acids long. Germline V lookup: CDR1 SQVTM, CDR2 ANQGSEA. The CDR3 loop is CSVVGGAGPDNEQFF. The DNA for the CDR3 is TGCAGCGTTGTGGGGGGGGCTGGTCCCGACAATGAGCAGTTCTTC.